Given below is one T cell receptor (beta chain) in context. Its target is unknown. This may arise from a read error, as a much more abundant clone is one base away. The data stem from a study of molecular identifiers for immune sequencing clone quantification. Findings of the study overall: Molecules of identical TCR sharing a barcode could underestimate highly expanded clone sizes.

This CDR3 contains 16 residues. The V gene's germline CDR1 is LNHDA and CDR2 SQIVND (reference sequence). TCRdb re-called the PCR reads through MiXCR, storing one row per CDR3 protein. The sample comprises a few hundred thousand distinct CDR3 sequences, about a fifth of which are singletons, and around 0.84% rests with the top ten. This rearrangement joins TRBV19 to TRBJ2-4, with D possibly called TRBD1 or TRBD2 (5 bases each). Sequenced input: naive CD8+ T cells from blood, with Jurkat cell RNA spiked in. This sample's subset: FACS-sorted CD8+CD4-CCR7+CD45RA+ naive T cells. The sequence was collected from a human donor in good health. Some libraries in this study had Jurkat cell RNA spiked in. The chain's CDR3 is CASSTEDGGAKNIQYF. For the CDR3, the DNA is TGTGCCAGCAGTACCGAGGATGGGGGAGCCAAAAACATTCAGTACTTC.